The 25 T cell receptor beta chains below come from one sample, sequenced in a study of blood T cell repertoires in COVID-19. Clones were sequenced by immunoSEQ multiplex PCR, and TCRdb holds only the in-frame ones, with some missing. This table holds 230,000 or so clones, 86% found once. Source material: PBMCs or T cells enriched from blood (not recorded which). These receptors all come from a woman between 40 and 55 years old with acute COVID-19.

The rearrangement joins TRBV5-1 to TRBJ2-2; TRBD2 agrees at 8 bases. Trimming cost V 0 bases and J 7 bases; bases outside gene matches: 14. CDR3 size: 18 residues. Germline assignment: CDR1 SGHRS and CDR2 YFSETQ. This CDR3 is CASSLVPSSGRLGGELFF. The DNA of the CDR3 is TGCGCCAGCAGCTTGGTCCCATCTAGCGGGCGACTAGGCGGGGAGCTGTTTTTT.

The chain joins TRBV27 to TRBJ1-5, with D possibly TRBD1 on 5 matching bases. CDR1 is MNHEY and CDR2 is SMNVEV in the germline V gene (reference sequence). CDR3 length: 11 residues. V was cut by 5 bases and J by 11 bases, with 10 bases left in between. CDR3 bases: TGTGCCAGCAGTCAAGGGGCCGCCCAGCATTTT. This encodes CASSQGAAQHF.

The chain joins TRBV4-1 to TRBJ2-1, with D unresolved. The CDR3 sequence is 11 residues long. CDR1 is MGHRA and CDR2 is YSYEKL in the germline V gene. Trimming removed 4 bases from V and 8 bases from J, with 6 bases in between. DNA of the CDR3: TGCGCCAGCAGCCTTCGGGATGAGCAGTTCTTC. Translating gives CASSLRDEQFF.

The chain combines TRBV27 with TRBJ2-1; TRBD1 is a possible D gene (6 bases). In germline, CDR1 is MNHEY, CDR2 SMNVEV (reference sequence). The CDR3 extends over 15 amino acids. V gave up 3 bases and J gave up 7 bases, with 16 bases separating them. As DNA, the CDR3 is TGTGCCAGCAGTTTTTACTGGACAGAGACGAATGAGCAGTTCTTC. The encoded protein is CASSFYWTETNEQFF.

This chain connects TRBV27 to TRBJ1-2; D perhaps matches TRBD1 (6 bases). Germline assignment: CDR1 MNHEY and CDR2 SMNVEV (reference sequence). The CDR3 has 14 amino acids. The V gene lost 6 bases and the J gene lost 1 base, with 12 bases spanning the gap. The CDR3 sequence: CASRPGVLNYGYTF. DNA for the CDR3: TGTGCCAGCAGGCCAGGGGTTCTTAACTATGGCTACACCTTC.

With regard to this clone: A much larger clone differs from this one at a single base, so this may be a read error. The V gene is TRBV6-5, the J gene TRBJ2-2; 9 nucleotides line up with TRBD2. The CDR3 sequence is 15 residues long. Germline lookup yields CDR1 MNHEY and CDR2 SVGAGI. With V trimmed by 5 bases and J by 1 base, 2 bases remained unmatched. CDR3 sequence (DNA): TGTGCCAGCAGTATACTAGCGGGGAACACCGGGGAGCTGTTTTTT. Its translation: CASSILAGNTGELFF.

The J gene is TRBJ1-2, the V gene TRBV3-1 (or the pseudogene TRBV3-2), with a possible D match to TRBD1 (6 bases). Germline CDR1 LGHDT, CDR2 YNNKEL (reference sequence). The CDR3 consists of 17 residues. The ends were cut back, 0 bases at V and 4 bases at J, with 18 bases in the middle. CDR3 residues: CASSQDLTGLSTYGYTF. CDR3 nucleotide sequence: TGTGCCAGCAGCCAAGACCTCACAGGGCTCAGCACCTATGGCTACACCTTC.

This clone was seen only once. The V gene is TRBV2, the J gene TRBJ1-6, with D possibly being TRBD1 (6 bases). V lost 5 bases and J 8 bases, leaving 19 bases between the germline ends. Germline V gives CDR1 SNHLY, CDR2 FYNNEI. This CDR3 spans 16 amino acids. The CDR3 here is CASSTPGGGVDSPLHF. Here the CDR3 DNA reads TGTGCCAGCAGTACTCCGGGGGGGGGCGTCGATTCACCCCTCCACTTT.

The CDR3 loop is CASSTGTGPNEKLFF. CDR3 bases: TGCGCCAGCAGCACAGGGACAGGGCCGAATGAAAAACTGTTTTTT. The genes are TRBV5-1 and TRBJ1-4; 9 bases line up with TRBD1. This CDR3 is 15 amino acids long. Germline CDR1 SGHRS, CDR2 YFSETQ. V shed 4 bases and J 5 bases; nucleotides not matched to a gene: 6.

The sample holds one count of this clone. This sequence joins TRBV6-5 and TRBJ2-7, with 12 bases lining up with TRBD2. Germline-derived CDR1 and CDR2 are MNHEY and SVGAGI. The trim removed 10 bases at V and 3 bases at J, leaving 7 bases unmatched. The CDR3 sequence is 14 residues long. This chain's CDR3 is CATLTSGGVYEQYF. CDR3 nucleotides: TGTGCCACCTTGACTAGCGGGGGAGTCTACGAGCAGTACTTC.

The J gene is TRBJ1-1, the V gene TRBV3-1 (or the pseudogene TRBV3-2); D might be TRBD1 (5 bases). The CDR3 extends over 14 amino acids. CDR1 and CDR2 from the germline V gene are LGHDT and YNNKEL (reference sequence). The germline V and J ends were trimmed by 1 base and 5 bases, with 11 bases remaining between them. The CDR3 region is CASSQAGGGTEAFF. CDR3 coding DNA: TGTGCCAGCAGCCAAGCGGGGGGAGGGACTGAAGCTTTCTTT.

The chain uses TRBV28 and TRBJ2-7; D is possibly TRBD1 (6 bases). Trimming stripped 2 bases from V and 4 bases from J, with 9 bases between. Germline V lookup: CDR1 MDHEN, CDR2 SYDVKM. This CDR3 is 13 amino acids long. The CDR3, as DNA: TGTGCCAGCAGTTTAATGGGGGCTTACGAGCAGTACGTC. Its protein product is CASSLMGAYEQYV.

The J gene is TRBJ1-1, the V gene TRBV6-5, with TRBD1 as a possible D gene (5 bases). The CDR3 length is 13 residues. Germline CDR1 reads MNHEY; CDR2 reads SVGAGI. Trimming pared 4 bases from V and 5 bases from J, leaving 11 bases between. In DNA, the CDR3 is TGTGCCAGCAGTTTCCCCGGGGGAACTGAAGCTTTCTTT. This translates into CASSFPGGTEAFF.

The rearrangement uses TRBV30 and TRBJ1-6; maybe TRBD1 (6 bases). Germline CDR1 reads GTSNPN; CDR2 reads SVGIG (reference sequence). The CDR3 has 13 amino acids. Trimming stripped 1 base from V and 7 bases from J, with 8 bases between. CDR3: CAWSEGGNSPLHF. The CDR3 nucleotides read TGTGCCTGGAGTGAGGGGGGGAATTCACCCCTCCACTTT.

The CDR3 loop reads CASSLTPNYGYTF. The DNA for the CDR3 is TGTGCCAGCAGCTTGACACCGAACTATGGCTACACCTTC. The genes are TRBV6-5 and TRBJ1-2; D is uncertain. The CDR3 covers 13 residues. CDR1 MNHEY and CDR2 SVGAGI come from the germline V gene. V dropped 6 bases and J dropped 2 bases, with 10 bases sitting between them.

The table lists this clone with a count of one. The chain combines TRBV23-1 with TRBJ1-1; 10 nucleotides match TRBD1. TRBV23-1 is labeled an ORF, and its function is uncertain. There are 15 residues in the CDR3. V shed 6 bases and J 5 bases; nucleotides not matched to a gene: 9. The chain's CDR3 is CASSPLDRGPTEAFF. The CDR3 DNA reads as TGCGCCAGCAGCCCGTTAGACAGGGGGCCAACTGAAGCTTTCTTT.

The V call is TRBV6-2 or TRBV6-3, the J call TRBJ1-1; the D is unclear. Germline CDR1 and CDR2: MNHEY and SVGEGT. The germline V and J ends were trimmed by 2 bases and 0 bases, with 13 bases remaining between them. This CDR3 comprises 16 residues. CDR3 loop: CASSYRVGDVNTEAFF. The CDR3 DNA follows: TGTGCCAGCAGTTACAGGGTCGGGGATGTGAACACTGAAGCTTTCTTT.

The chain carries TRBV12-5 and TRBJ1-5; 8 positions agree with TRBD1. CDR1 is LGHNT and CDR2 is FRNRAP in the germline V gene. V dropped 1 base and J dropped 6; count of bases not matched to a gene: 5. The CDR3 is 15 amino acids. CDR3 bases: TGTGCTAGTGGTTTGGGGCAGGGGGCGGGTCAGCCCCAGCATTTT. It codes for CASGLGQGAGQPQHF.

This chain connects TRBV12-3 or TRBV12-4 to TRBJ1-1; D gene ambiguous. The CDR3 has 13 amino acids. The ends were cut back, 6 bases at V and 5 bases at J, with 13 bases in the middle. CDR3 protein: CASSRESLTEAFF. The CDR3 DNA reads as TGTGCCAGCAGCCGGGAGTCTTTGACTGAAGCTTTCTTT.

V and J are TRBV30 and TRBJ1-1, with D perhaps matching TRBD1 (5 bases). Between the trimmed V and J ends, which lost 0 bases and 8 bases, there was a span of 10 bases. The CDR3 has 12 residues. Germline lookup yields CDR1 GTSNPN and CDR2 SVGIG (reference sequence). CDR3: CAWSVTQGEAFF. CDR3 sequence (DNA): TGTGCCTGGAGTGTGACTCAGGGCGAAGCTTTCTTT.

The V and J genes are TRBV4-3 and TRBJ1-1; D not resolved. V was shortened by 0 bases and J by 1 base, with 15 bases between the two germline ends. This CDR3 comprises 17 residues. Germline lookup yields CDR1 LGHNA and CDR2 YSLEER. The CDR3, as DNA: TGCGCCAGCAGCCAAGAGCGTCCAGGCGGGAAGAACACTGAAGCTTTCTTT. This sequence encodes CASSQERPGGKNTEAFF.

The chain joins TRBV3-1 (or the pseudogene TRBV3-2) to TRBJ1-2; 7 bases agree with TRBD1. The CDR3 length is 14 residues. The J segment lost 8 bases and the V segment lost 4 bases, leaving 10 bases of the junction unmatched. The germline V gene has CDR1 LGHDT and CDR2 YNNKEL (reference sequence). The chain's CDR3 is CASSPGQLLEGYTF. CDR3 DNA: TGTGCCAGCAGCCCGGGACAGCTACTGGAGGGCTACACCTTC.

The V call is TRBV19, the J call TRBJ1-3; unclear D gene. Germline assignment: CDR1 LNHDA and CDR2 SQIVND (reference sequence). V lost 8 bases and J 4 bases, leaving 12 bases between the germline ends. The CDR3 is 13 amino acids. The CDR3 spells CASDPGVGNTIYF. CDR3 in DNA: TGTGCCAGTGACCCCGGGGTCGGAAACACCATATATTTT.

The chain carries TRBV18 and TRBJ2-7, with D perhaps matching TRBD1 (5 bases). Trimming removed 2 bases from V and 7 bases from J, with 12 bases in between. Germline V gene data show CDR1 as KGHSH and CDR2 as LQKENI. The CDR3 has 13 amino acids. This chain's CDR3 is CASSPGALGEQYF. Written as DNA, the CDR3 is TGTGCCAGCTCACCAGGGGCCTTAGGGGAGCAGTACTTC.

This chain connects TRBV11-2 to TRBJ2-1; 8 bases agree with TRBD1. The CDR3 contains 16 residues. Germline V gene sequence: CDR1 SGHAT, CDR2 FQNNGV. Trimming removed 5 bases from V and 8 bases from J; junction bases left unmatched: 14. CDR3 sequence: CASSHNLRDRNYEQFF. DNA of the CDR3: TGTGCCAGCAGCCACAACCTCCGGGACAGGAATTATGAGCAGTTCTTC.